The present T cell receptor (beta chain) was sequenced within a study of CD4+ T cells in melanoma. Whole-study findings and limits: A reported correlation linked neoantigen-specific CD4+ T cells to CD8+, macrophage and B cell function. Reportedly, melanoma neoantigen-specific CD4+ T cells showed varied differentiation states.

This clone was counted a few times. Antigen: not known. This table comes from immunoSEQ multiplex PCR, and its TCRdb copy is limited to in-frame clones, with some not included. The sample has some 4,900 clones; about 70% are singletons. This receptor was identified in a human donor with melanoma. Input material: cells from a culture (not recorded whether cultured in vitro).

The CDR3 region is CASSDSMGSPLHF. The CDR3 coding sequence is TGTGCCAGCAGTGACTCGATGGGTTCACCCCTCCACTTT. The chain joins TRBV6-4 to TRBJ1-6; the D is unclear. Germline V gene data show CDR1 as MRHNA and CDR2 as SNTAGT. CDR3 length equals 13 residues. V gave up 0 bases and J gave up 9 bases, with 6 bases separating them.